These T cell receptor beta chains were read from a single sample in a study of technical replicates of blood from a handful of donors. The method was immunoSEQ multiplex PCR; TCRdb's version includes in-frame clones alone and lacks a portion of them. The sample gives about 80,000 clones, around 90% of which show up once; approximately 0.4% is in the top ten. Material: T cells isolated from PBMCs. The receptor set was obtained from a human donor in good health. Each CDR3 is given with its conserved first and last residue. Each record gives: V gene, D gene, J gene, clone size, CDR3 DNA, CDR3 protein. D genes are given only for firm matches. Rows may omit the clone size; those that give it use once, few, many or a size class.

TRBV29-1	-	TRBJ1-2	-	TGCAGCGTTGGTAGCGGCTACACCTTC	CSVGSGYTF
TRBV4-1	TRBD1	TRBJ1-5	-	TGCGCCAGCAGCCTGGCAGGGGGCCAGGGTCAGCCCCAGCATTTT	CASSLAGGQGQPQHF
TRBV7-2	-	TRBJ2-4	once	TGTGCCAGCAGCTCCCCCGAGGGGGGGGACATTCAGTACTTC	CASSSPEGGDIQYF
TRBV15	-	TRBJ1-5	-	TGTGCCACCAGCAGAGTAGATAGCAATCAGCCCCAGCATTTT	CATSRVDSNQPQHF
TRBV7-8	TRBD1	TRBJ2-7	-	TGTGCCAGCAGCTTAACCGTGGGACAGTACGAGCAGTACTTC	CASSLTVGQYEQYF
TRBV18	TRBD2	TRBJ2-3	-	TGTGCCAGCTACTCTAGCGGGGCCACAGATACGCAGTATTTT	CASYSSGATDTQYF
TRBV11-2	-	TRBJ2-1	once	TGTGCCAGCAGCTCCACTTATGACACTAGCTCCTACAATGAGCAGTTCTTC	CASSSTYDTSSYNEQFF
TRBV11-2	-	TRBJ2-2	-	TGTGCCAGCAGCTTAGATTCGACTAGCGGGGAGCTGTTTTTT	CASSLDSTSGELFF
TRBV5-6	-	TRBJ1-2	-	TGTGCCAGCAGCTTAGCGGGCTACCCAACTGGCTACACCTTC	CASSLAGYPTGYTF
TRBV5-4	-	TRBJ2-7	-	TGTGCCAGCAGCGCTACCGCTACAGCTCCGTCCTACGAGCAGTACTTC	CASSATATAPSYEQYF
TRBV6-5	TRBD2	TRBJ2-1	-	TGTGCCAGCAGTTATAATCTCGGACTAGCGTACAATGAGCAGTTCTTC	CASSYNLGLAYNEQFF
TRBV9	TRBD1	TRBJ1-4	once	TGTGCCAGCAGCGTTGGGACAGGGGATAATGAAAAACTGTTTTTT	CASSVGTGDNEKLFF
TRBV15	-	TRBJ2-7	-	TGTGCCACCAGCAGAGATAAGGGGACCTACGAGCAGTACTTC	CATSRDKGTYEQYF
TRBV6-1	TRBD1	TRBJ1-2	-	TGTGCCAGCAGTGAAAAAGGGACAGGATATGGCTACACCTTC	CASSEKGTGYGYTF
TRBV9	TRBD2	TRBJ2-7	-	TGTGCCAGCAGCGTAGATGGTAGCGGGTTGATAAGTGAGCAGTACTTC	CASSVDGSGLISEQYF
TRBV27	TRBD1	TRBJ2-7	-	TGTGCCAGCAGCACCATAGAACCCGGACAGGGGACCGAGCAGTACTTC	CASSTIEPGQGTEQYF
TRBV18	-	TRBJ2-2	-	TGTGCCAGCTCACCGGGAGAGGTCACCGGGGAGCTGTTTTTT	CASSPGEVTGELFF
TRBV19	-	TRBJ2-1	-	TGTGCCAGTACAATTCAGGGTTCTTACAATGAGCAGTTCTTC	CASTIQGSYNEQFF
TRBV15	TRBD2	TRBJ2-3	-	TGTGCCACCAGCACCTTCCCAAGCGGGAGTACAGATACGCAGTATTTT	CATSTFPSGSTDTQYF
TRBV18	-	TRBJ2-5	-	TGTGCCAGCTCAGCCGGGGTCGGGGAAACGGAGACCCAGTACTTC	CASSAGVGETETQYF
TRBV27	-	TRBJ2-7	-	TGTGCCAGCAGGCCCTGGCGGGGCGGAAACTACGAGCAGTACTTC	CASRPWRGGNYEQYF
TRBV28	-	TRBJ2-7	-	TGTGCCAGCAGTTTGACAGTCTCCACCTACGAGCAGTACTTC	CASSLTVSTYEQYF
TRBV10-3	TRBD2	TRBJ2-2	-	TGTGCCATCAGGGGGACTAGACCGAACACCGGGGAGCTGTTTTTT	CAIRGTRPNTGELFF
TRBV5-5	TRBD2	TRBJ2-1	-	TGTGCCAGCAGCTCACCACTAGCGGGTATTATCAATGAGCAGTTCTTC	CASSSPLAGIINEQFF
TRBV11-2	-	TRBJ2-7	-	TGTGCCAGCAGCTTAGACAGGTACGAGCAGTACTTC	CASSLDRYEQYF
TRBV7-8	TRBD2	TRBJ2-7	-	TGTGCCAGCAGCTCGACTAGCGAGGAGTCCTACGAGCAGTACTTC	CASSSTSEESYEQYF